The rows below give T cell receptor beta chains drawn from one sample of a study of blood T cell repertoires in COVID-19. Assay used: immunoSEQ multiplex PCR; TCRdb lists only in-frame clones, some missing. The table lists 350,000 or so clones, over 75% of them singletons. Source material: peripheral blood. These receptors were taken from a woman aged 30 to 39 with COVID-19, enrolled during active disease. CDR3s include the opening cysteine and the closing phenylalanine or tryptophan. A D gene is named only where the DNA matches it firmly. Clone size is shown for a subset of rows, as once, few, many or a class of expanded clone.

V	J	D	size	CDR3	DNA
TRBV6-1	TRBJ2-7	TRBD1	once	CASSEWRDRGLYEQYF	TGTGCCAGCAGTGAATGGAGGGACAGGGGGCTGTACGAGCAGTACTTC
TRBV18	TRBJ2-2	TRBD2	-	CASSPTGLAGVRTGELFF	TGTGCCAGCTCACCGACTGGACTAGCGGGAGTCAGAACCGGGGAGCTGTTTTTT
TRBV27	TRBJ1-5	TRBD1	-	CASSLRGQGVLGHQPQHF	TGTGCCAGCAGTTTACGGGGACAGGGCGTTTTAGGGCATCAGCCCCAGCATTTT
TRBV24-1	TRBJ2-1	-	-	CATGGHMVSYNEQFF	TGTGCCACCGGGGGCCACATGGTATCCTACAATGAGCAGTTCTTC
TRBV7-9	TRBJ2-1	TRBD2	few	CASSPTGAGGPNEQFF	TGTGCCAGCAGCCCCACAGGGGCGGGAGGGCCAAATGAGCAGTTCTTC
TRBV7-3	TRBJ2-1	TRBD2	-	CASSPNPSGEQFF	TGTGCCAGCAGCCCCAACCCTAGCGGCGAGCAGTTCTTC
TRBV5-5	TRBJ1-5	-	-	CASSLSPGFSNQPQHF	TGTGCCAGCAGCTTGTCTCCCGGGTTTAGCAATCAGCCCCAGCATTTT
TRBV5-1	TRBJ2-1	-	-	CASLLGAGDNEQFF	TGCGCCAGCCTGTTGGGAGCGGGTGACAATGAGCAGTTCTTC
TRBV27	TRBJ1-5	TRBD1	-	CASSPTGAAQPQHF	TGTGCCAGCAGTCCGACAGGGGCGGCTCAGCCCCAGCATTTT
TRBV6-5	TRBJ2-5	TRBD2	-	CASSSRLAGAETQYF	TGTGCCAGCAGTTCCCGACTAGCGGGAGCGGAGACCCAGTACTTC
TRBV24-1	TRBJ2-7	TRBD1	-	CATSGQGHEGEQYF	TGTGCCACCAGTGGACAGGGGCACGAGGGGGAGCAGTACTTC
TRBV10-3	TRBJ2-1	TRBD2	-	CAISSGTSSGEQFF	TGTGCCATCAGTAGCGGGACCTCATCAGGGGAGCAGTTCTTC
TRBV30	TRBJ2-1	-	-	CAWKGLGNNEQFF	TGTGCCTGGAAGGGGCTCGGAAACAATGAGCAGTTCTTC
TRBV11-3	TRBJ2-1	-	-	CASSLDSLNEQFF	TGTGCCAGCAGCTTAGATAGTCTAAATGAGCAGTTCTTC
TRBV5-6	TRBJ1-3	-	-	CASSRETGNTIYF	TGTGCCAGCAGCCGGGAAACTGGAAACACCATATATTTT
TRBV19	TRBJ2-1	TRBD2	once	CASSVGLAVYNEQFF	TGTGCCAGTAGTGTCGGACTAGCAGTCTACAATGAGCAGTTCTTC
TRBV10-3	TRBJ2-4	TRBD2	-	CAISAGLAGGRENIQYF	TGTGCCATCAGTGCGGGACTAGCGGGAGGGAGGGAAAACATTCAGTACTTC
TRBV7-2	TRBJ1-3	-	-	CASSIDTLSGNTIYF	TGTGCCAGCAGCATAGACACCCTCTCTGGAAACACCATATATTTT
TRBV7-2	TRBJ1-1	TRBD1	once	CASSPDRGGNTEAFF	TGTGCCAGCAGCCCGGACAGGGGAGGCAACACTGAAGCTTTCTTT
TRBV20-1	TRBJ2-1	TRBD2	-	CSASRGGRAMNEQFF	TGCAGTGCTAGTCGGGGCGGGAGAGCTATGAATGAGCAGTTCTTC
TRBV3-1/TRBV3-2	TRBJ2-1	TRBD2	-	CASSRTSGSTYNEQFF	TGTGCCAGCAGCCGGACTAGCGGGAGCACCTACAATGAGCAGTTCTTC
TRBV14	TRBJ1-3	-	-	CASSQGAGPGNTIYF	TGTGCCAGCAGCCAAGGGGCAGGCCCTGGAAACACCATATATTTT
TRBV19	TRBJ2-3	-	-	CASSPTLTDTQYF	TGTGCCAGTAGCCCTACGCTGACAGATACGCAGTATTTT
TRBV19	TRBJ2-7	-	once	CASTPRRGNYEQYF	TGTGCCAGTACCCCGCGCCGGGGTAACTACGAGCAGTACTTC
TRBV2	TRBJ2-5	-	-	CASSEAVVGAEAQYF	TGTGCCAGCAGTGAAGCGGTGGTAGGGGCCGAGGCCCAGTACTTC
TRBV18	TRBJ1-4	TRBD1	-	CASSPGTGDEKLFF	TGTGCCAGCTCACCAGGGACAGGGGATGAAAAACTGTTTTTT
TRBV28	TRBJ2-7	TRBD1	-	CASSLRQGSYEQYF	TGTGCCAGCAGTTTGAGACAGGGATCCTACGAGCAGTACTTC
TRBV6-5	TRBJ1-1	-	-	CASRLTTNTEAFF	TGTGCCAGCAGATTGACTACCAACACTGAAGCTTTCTTT
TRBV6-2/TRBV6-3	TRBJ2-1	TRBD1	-	CASSWGQGWTSNNEQFF	TGTGCCAGCAGTTGGGGACAGGGGTGGACTAGCAACAATGAGCAGTTCTTC
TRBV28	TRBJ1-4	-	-	CASSSTGWGEKLFF	TGTGCCAGCAGTTCTACAGGGTGGGGTGAAAAACTGTTTTTT
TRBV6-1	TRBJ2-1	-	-	CASSEAAFRYNEQFF	TGTGCCAGCAGTGAAGCAGCCTTCCGGTACAATGAGCAGTTCTTC
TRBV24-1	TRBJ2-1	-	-	CATVHYNEQFF	TGTGCCACCGTTCACTACAATGAGCAGTTCTTC
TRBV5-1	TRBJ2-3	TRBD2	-	CASSFSITSGIDTQYF	TGCGCCAGCAGCTTTAGTATTACTAGCGGGATTGATACGCAGTATTTT
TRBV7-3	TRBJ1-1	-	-	CASSAAADTEAFF	TGTGCCAGCAGCGCAGCGGCGGACACTGAAGCTTTCTTT
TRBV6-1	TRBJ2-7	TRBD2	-	CASSDLAGEGNEQYF	TGTGCCAGCAGTGACCTAGCGGGGGAAGGCAACGAGCAGTACTTC
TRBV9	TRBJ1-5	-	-	CASSVGGVGNQPQHF	TGTGCCAGCAGCGTAGGGGGGGTTGGCAATCAGCCCCAGCATTTT
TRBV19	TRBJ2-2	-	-	CATIGDTYTGELFF	TGTGCCACTATAGGGGACACTTACACCGGGGAGCTGTTTTTT